The 28 T cell receptor beta chains given below trace back to one sample, sequenced in a study of blood T cell repertoires in COVID-19. Assay used: immunoSEQ multiplex PCR; TCRdb lists only in-frame clones, some missing. Among some 200,000 clones listed, around 85% were seen once. Sequencing was done on a sample of PBMCs or T cells enriched from blood (not recorded which). The source is a woman in her 40s with acute COVID-19.

The gene calls are TRBV2 and TRBJ2-3, with unresolved D. In germline, CDR1 is SNHLY, CDR2 FYNNEI. The CDR3 is 12 amino acids. The ends were cut back, 4 bases at V and 6 bases at J, with 8 bases in the middle. CDR3 in DNA: TGTGCCAGCAGTGCCCTTTCGGATACGCAGTATTTT. Translating it yields CASSALSDTQYF.

The chain has TRBV6-1 and TRBJ1-5; possible D gene TRBD1, 6 bases. The germline V gene has CDR1 MNHNS and CDR2 SASEGT. The CDR3 covers 18 residues. The ends were cut back, 1 base at V and 0 bases at J, with 16 bases in the middle. CDR3 protein: CASSEGRGGTYSNQPQHF. CDR3 nucleotide sequence: TGTGCCAGCAGTGAAGGGAGAGGTGGGACATATAGCAATCAGCCCCAGCATTTT.

This chain connects TRBV16 to TRBJ1-5; perhaps TRBD1 as D (6 bases). V lost 5 bases to trimming and J lost 1 base, with 33 bases between them. The germline CDR1 and CDR2 sequences are KGHSY and FQNENV. This CDR3 spans 22 amino acids. CDR3 sequence reads: CASSRGTGTSSFPPYSNQPQHF. CDR3 nucleotide sequence: TGTGCCAGCAGCAGAGGGACCGGGACATCTTCATTTCCCCCTTACAGCAATCAGCCCCAGCATTTT.

V usage is TRBV6-2 or TRBV6-3 and J usage is TRBJ2-5; 8 nucleotides match TRBD2. This CDR3 is built from 15 residues. Germline lookup yields CDR1 MNHEY and CDR2 SVGEGT. V was pared by 0 bases and J by 2 bases, with 2 bases of the junction left unmatched. The CDR3 sequence: CASSYSRGVQETQYF. CDR3 DNA sequence: TGTGCCAGCAGTTACTCGCGGGGGGTTCAAGAGACCCAGTACTTC.

The chain combines TRBV12-3 or TRBV12-4 with TRBJ1-5; 7 bases match TRBD1. The ends lost 7 bases at V and 7 bases at J; junction bases unmatched: 4. The CDR3 is made up of 12 amino acids. The CDR3 coding sequence is TGTGCCAGCAAGACAGGGAACCAGCCCCAGCATTTT. This sequence encodes CASKTGNQPQHF.

This chain uses TRBV4-3 with TRBJ2-2; 12 positions agree with TRBD2. The CDR3 contains 15 residues. The germline gives CDR1 LGHNA, CDR2 YSLEER. V was clipped by 8 bases and J by 1 base; unmatched bases: 2. This CDR3 reads CASGLAGRNTGELFF. DNA of the CDR3: TGCGCCAGCGGACTAGCGGGGCGGAACACCGGGGAGCTGTTTTTT.

This clone is a singleton in its sample. The J gene is TRBJ1-3, the V gene TRBV5-5, with TRBD1 as a possible D gene (5 bases). V was cut by 6 bases and J by 3 bases, with 19 bases left in between. This CDR3 comprises 16 residues. From germline, CDR1 is SGHKS and CDR2 YYEKEE (reference sequence). The CDR3 spells CASTPLFTGGGNTIYF. CDR3 bases: TGTGCCAGCACCCCTTTATTCACCGGGGGTGGAAACACCATATATTTT. Variable domain in full (rest from reference TRBV5-5 and TRBJ1-3): DAGVTQSPTHLIKTRGQQVTLRCSPISGHKSVSWYQQVLGQGPQFIFQYYEKEERGRGNFPDRFSARQFPNYSSELNVNALLLGDSALYLCASTPLFTGGGNTIYFGEGSWLTVV.

The rearrangement joins TRBV7-2 to TRBJ1-2; D unresolved. CDR3 size: 12 residues. Germline assignment: CDR1 SGHTA and CDR2 FQGNSA. V shed 4 bases and J shed 8 bases, with 11 bases lying between them. The CDR3 here is CASSSQSGGYTF. CDR3 nucleotide sequence: TGTGCCAGCAGCTCCCAATCCGGGGGCTACACCTTC.

The chain couples TRBV2 to TRBJ1-4; 7 bases are shared with TRBD1. Losses at the gene ends were 6 bases for V and 2 bases for J; bases not matched to a gene: 6. Germline V gene data show CDR1 as SNHLY and CDR2 as FYNNEI. The CDR3 loop spans 15 amino acids. The CDR3 DNA reads TGTGCCAGCAGGGAGGACAGGTCGACTAATGAAAAACTGTTTTTT. Protein sequence: CASREDRSTNEKLFF. The full variable domain, in which reference TRBV2 and TRBJ1-4 provide the parts outside the CDR3, is EPEVTQTPSHQVTQMGQEVILRCVPISNHLYFYWYRQILGQKVEFLVSFYNNEISEKSEIFDDQFSVERPDGSNFTLKIRSTKLEDSAMYFCASREDRSTNEKLFFGSGTQLSVL.

The chain has TRBV5-1 and TRBJ2-7, with 13 bases identical to TRBD2. The CDR3 is 15 amino acids. Germline V gives CDR1 SGHRS, CDR2 YFSETQ. With V trimmed by 3 bases and J by 0 bases, 0 bases remained unmatched. The CDR3 spells CASSWTSGSSYEQYF. The CDR3 DNA reads TGCGCCAGCAGCTGGACTAGCGGGAGCTCCTACGAGCAGTACTTC.

V gene TRBV28 combines with J gene TRBJ1-2; 8 nucleotides match TRBD1. Germline-derived CDR1 and CDR2 are MDHEN and SYDVKM. This CDR3 comprises 13 residues. With 6 bases clipped from V and 8 bases from J, the junction kept 8 bases outside the gene matches. Here the CDR3 reads CASRSDRAKGYTF. The CDR3 nucleotides read TGTGCCAGCAGATCGGACAGGGCGAAGGGCTACACCTTC.

This clone was seen once. The chain is built from TRBV5-1 and TRBJ1-2; D is possibly TRBD1 (6 bases). CDR3 size: 14 residues. Trimming removed 0 bases from V and 7 bases from J, with 13 bases in between. CDR1 and CDR2 (germline): SGHRS, YFSETQ. Here the CDR3 reads CASSLGVRGTGYTF. The CDR3 DNA is TGCGCCAGCAGCTTGGGGGTCAGGGGCACTGGCTACACCTTC. Combining the CDR3 with reference TRBV5-1 and TRBJ1-2 gives the whole variable domain KAGVTQTPRYLIKTRGQQVTLSCSPISGHRSVSWYQQTPGQGLQFLFEYFSETQRNKGNFPGRFSGRQFSNSRSEMNVSTLELGDSALYLCASSLGVRGTGYTFGSGTRLTVV.

This clone turned up a few times. This rearrangement joins TRBV9 to TRBJ2-3, with D unresolved. Trimming cost V 4 bases and J 4 bases, with 16 bases left between them. CDR1 is SGDLS, CDR2 YYNGEE, per germline. This CDR3 comprises 15 residues. This CDR3 reads CASSLLHGDPDTQYF. The CDR3 nucleotides are TGTGCCAGCAGCCTCCTGCACGGAGACCCAGATACGCAGTATTTT.

This clone was recorded only once. The chain couples TRBV9 to TRBJ1-6; D may be TRBD1 (6 bases). The germline CDR1 and CDR2 sequences are SGDLS and YYNGEE. V was pared by 0 bases and J by 7 bases, with 11 bases between. The CDR3 totals 15 residues. CDR3 in DNA: TGTGCCAGCAGCGTAGCTCACAGGGAAAATTCACCCCTCCACTTT. Translating it yields CASSVAHRENSPLHF.

CDR3 in DNA: TGTGCCAGCAGTGAAGCTGCAGGGGGGTACTATGGCTACACCTTC. As protein: CASSEAAGGYYGYTF. This sequence joins TRBV2 and TRBJ1-2; 7 nucleotides line up with TRBD1. After removal of 0 bases from V and 3 bases from J, the junction contained 4 bases not matched to a gene. Germline CDR1 and CDR2: SNHLY and FYNNEI. The CDR3 covers 15 residues.

CDR3 in amino acids: CASSLRSSSSYNSPLHF. The DNA for the CDR3 is TGTGCCAGCAGTTTAAGATCCTCTAGCTCCTATAATTCACCCCTCCACTTT. The chain uses TRBV7-2 and TRBJ1-6; D not resolved. The CDR3 runs to 17 residues. V was clipped by 6 bases and J by 0 bases, with 15 bases between them. Germline values: CDR1 SGHTA, CDR2 FQGNSA.

The chain couples TRBV5-3 to TRBJ1-5; 9 nucleotides align to TRBD1. Being an ORF, TRBV5-3 has a function that is uncertain. Trimming cost V 7 bases and J 4 bases; bases outside gene matches: 3. The CDR3 totals 13 residues. CDR3 coding DNA: TGTGCCAGATCCGGACAGGGGAATCAGCCCCAGCATTTT. This codes for CARSGQGNQPQHF.

This sequence joins TRBV21-1 and TRBJ2-3; the table's D call of TRBD2 was not tested on the DNA. TRBV21-1 is described as a pseudogene. The CDR3 runs to 17 residues. CDR3 protein: CASRIAGRKLNTDTQYF. In nucleotides, the CDR3 is TGTGCCAGCCGAATAGCGGGACGTAAACTCAACACAGATACGCAGTATTTT.

V and J are TRBV30 and TRBJ1-2, with 12 bases identical to TRBD1. J gave up 4 bases and V 4 bases, and 4 bases lay outside the gene matches. Per the germline V gene, CDR1 is GTSNPN and CDR2 is SVGIG (reference sequence). This CDR3 contains 14 residues. The CDR3 here is CAWKGQGASYGYTF. In DNA form, the CDR3 reads TGTGCCTGGAAGGGACAGGGGGCGTCCTATGGCTACACCTTC.

This rearrangement joins TRBV3-1 (or the pseudogene TRBV3-2) to TRBJ1-4; D unresolved. Germline CDR1 LGHDT, CDR2 YNNKEL (reference sequence). The CDR3 runs to 14 residues. V lost 2 bases and J lost 5, with 9 bases in between. The CDR3 here is CASSQPAGNEKLFF. The CDR3 DNA reads TGTGCCAGCAGCCAACCCGCAGGAAATGAAAAACTGTTTTTT.

This chain connects TRBV29-1 to TRBJ2-7; D may be TRBD2 (5 bases). There are 12 residues in the CDR3. Germline V CDR1 and CDR2: SQVTM, ANQGSEA. V shed 4 bases and J shed 2 bases, with 9 bases lying between them. This CDR3 is CSVVGGTYEQYF. CDR3 sequence (DNA): TGCAGCGTTGTTGGAGGAACCTACGAGCAGTACTTC.

This chain joins TRBV6-5 and TRBJ1-5; tentatively, D is TRBD1 (6 bases). CDR3 length equals 14 residues. CDR1 MNHEY and CDR2 SVGAGI come from the germline V gene. The germline V and J ends were trimmed by 5 bases and 3 bases, with 11 bases remaining between them. The CDR3 DNA reads as TGTGCCAGCAGTCCAACAGGGTCCAATCAGCCCCAGCATTTT. Encoded protein: CASSPTGSNQPQHF.

This clone was seen a single time. The gene calls are TRBV5-4 and TRBJ2-3, with D uncertain. Germline V gene lookup returns CDR1 SGHNT and CDR2 YYREEE (reference sequence). The CDR3 runs to 13 residues. V was shortened by 4 bases and J by 6 bases, with 12 bases between the two germline ends. The CDR3 nucleotides read TGTGCCAGCAGCAGGTCTAGTACTGATACGCAGTATTTT. Its protein is CASSRSSTDTQYF.

This rearrangement joins TRBV10-3 to TRBJ2-2, with D tentatively TRBD1 (6 bases). The V and J ends lost 10 bases and 7 bases respectively, with 10 bases between them. The germline V gene has CDR1 ENHRY and CDR2 SYGVKD. The CDR3 sequence is 11 residues long. The CDR3 DNA is TGTGCCACCACAGGGTTCGGGGAGCTGTTTTTT. This encodes CATTGFGELFF.

In this sample, this clone turned up a few times. V and J are TRBV30 and TRBJ1-2; D call uncertain. With 0 bases removed from V and 6 bases from J, the gap between germline ends came to 14 bases. This CDR3 spans 14 amino acids. Germline CDR1 GTSNPN, CDR2 SVGIG (reference sequence). The CDR3 nucleotides read TGTGCCTGGAGTGTACAGCATGGGAGGAATGGCTACACCTTC. It translates to CAWSVQHGRNGYTF.

The chain is built from TRBV29-1 and TRBJ1-1; D ambiguous. Germline V lookup: CDR1 SQVTM, CDR2 ANQGSEA. The CDR3 length is 13 residues. V gave up 3 bases and J gave up 1 base, with 9 bases separating them. CDR3 DNA: TGCAGCGTTGATTCCCTAGAGAACACTGAAGCTTTCTTT. This codes for CSVDSLENTEAFF.

This chain joins TRBV15 and TRBJ1-3, with D maybe TRBD1 (5 bases). V lost 0 bases to trimming and J lost 0 bases, with 15 bases between them. The CDR3 has 18 amino acids. Germline lookup yields CDR1 LNHNV and CDR2 YYDKDF (reference sequence). CDR3 loop: CATSRDGQGSSSGNTIYF. DNA of the CDR3: TGTGCCACCAGCAGAGACGGGCAGGGATCCTCCTCTGGAAACACCATATATTTT.

The chain links TRBV19 to TRBJ2-2; 9 bases are shared with TRBD1. CDR3 length: 15 residues. Per the germline V gene, CDR1 is LNHDA and CDR2 is SQIVND (reference sequence). V was pared by 4 bases and J by 3 bases, with 3 bases of the junction left unmatched. The CDR3 is CASSTWTGDTGELFF. The CDR3 nucleotides are TGTGCCAGTAGTACCTGGACAGGGGACACCGGGGAGCTGTTTTTT. The full variable domain, completed using reference TRBV19 and TRBJ2-2, is DGGITQSPKYLFRKEGQNVTLSCEQNLNHDAMYWYRQDPGQGLRLIYYSQIVNDFQKGDIAEGYSVSREKKESFPLTVTSAQKNPTAFYLCASSTWTGDTGELFFGEGSRLTVL.